The present T cell receptor beta chain was sequenced within a study of T-cell memory formation after mild COVID-19. For the study at large: Among the donors, TCR clusters were largely specific to each donor. Study-wide results and limits: A second wave expanding day 15 to 37 was CD4+-biased; contracting clones were balanced. Some responding clones appeared in pre-infection memory, suggesting cross-reactive memory joined.

V shed 6 bases and J shed 0 bases, with 7 bases lying between them. CDR3 length: 12 amino acids. Germline values: CDR1 DFQATT, CDR2 SNEGSKA (reference sequence). Note on this clonotype: Its specificity is unknown.

One entry per CDR3 protein results from TCRdb running MiXCR on the 5' RACE reads. In the table there are 300,000 to 400,000 distinct CDR3 sequences, approximately 14% of which are singletons. The chain carries TRBV20-1 and TRBJ2-3, with D unclear. The sample consisted of PBMCs or a T cell subset sorted from them (not recorded which). The sequence was obtained from a man younger than 30 who had mild COVID-19 (a few samples of this study predate the infection). Cell type and time point are not known. CDR3 DNA sequence: TGCAGTGCCGCCCCTAGCACAGATACGCAGTATTTT. Protein: CSAAPSTDTQYF.